What follows are 16 T cell receptor beta chains derived from one specimen sequenced in a study of cytomegalovirus exposure and HLA in healthy donors. With 60 Vbeta and 13 Jbeta primers, the PCR was carried out. Assay used: immunoSEQ multiplex PCR; TCRdb lists only in-frame clones, some missing. The table includes 100,000 to 150,000 clones, over 65% detected once. The sample comprised PBMCs. These receptors were collected from a man between 18 and 35 years old in good health and CMV-seronegative.

The V gene is TRBV13, the J gene TRBJ2-5, with 12 bases lining up with TRBD2. V shed 5 bases, J shed 4 bases, and the junction held 5 bases outside the gene matches. Looked up from germline, CDR1 is PRHDT and CDR2 is FYEKMQ (reference sequence). The CDR3 runs 15 residues. CDR3 in DNA: TGTGCCAGCAGCACGACTAGCGGGGGAGGAGAGACCCAGTACTTC. This gives the protein CASSTTSGGGETQYF.

The J gene is TRBJ2-7, the V gene TRBV28, with a weak D call TRBD1 (6 bases). V was clipped by 7 bases and J by 0 bases, with 13 bases between them. The CDR3 is 14 residues long. CDR1 is MDHEN and CDR2 is SYDVKM in the germline V gene. This chain's CDR3 is CASKSTGSSYEQYF. The CDR3 DNA is TGTGCCAGCAAATCTACAGGGAGCTCCTACGAGCAGTACTTC. The variable domain in full, with the rest retrieved from reference TRBV28 and TRBJ2-7, is DVKVTQSSRYLVKRTGEKVFLECVQDMDHENMFWYRQDPGLGLRLIYFSYDVKMKEKGDIPEGYSVSREKKERFSLILESASTNQTSMYLCASKSTGSSYEQYFGPGTRLTVT.

This chain links TRBV6-1 with TRBJ2-3, with 12 bases fitting TRBD2. After removal of 4 bases from V and 4 bases from J, the junction contained 6 bases not matched to a gene. The germline gives CDR1 MNHNS, CDR2 SASEGT. The CDR3 consists of 16 residues. The CDR3 reads CASSALAGGNPDTQYF. As DNA, the CDR3 is TGTGCCAGCAGTGCACTAGCGGGGGGCAACCCAGATACGCAGTATTTT.

The chain has TRBV13 and TRBJ1-3; the D gene is possibly TRBD1 (5 bases). V lost 1 base and J 0 bases, leaving 16 bases between the germline ends. Germline V CDR1 and CDR2: PRHDT, FYEKMQ (reference sequence). The CDR3 has 18 residues. The CDR3 nucleotides are TGTGCCAGCAGCTTAGCTCGGAGTCGGAGGGGCTCTGGAAACACCATATATTTT. It is translated as CASSLARSRRGSGNTIYF.

Here the CDR3 reads CASSSQPSSGNTIYF. The CDR3 DNA reads as TGTGCCAGCAGCTCCCAACCGAGCTCTGGAAACACCATATATTTT. The J gene is TRBJ1-3, the V gene TRBV7-6; D is ambiguous. The V gene lost 4 bases and the J gene lost 0 bases, with 10 bases spanning the gap. CDR3 length: 15 amino acids. CDR1 is SGHVS and CDR2 is FNYEAQ in the germline V gene. Filled out from reference TRBV7-6 and TRBJ1-3, the complete variable domain reads GAGVSQSPRYKVTKRGQDVALRCDPISGHVSLYWYRQALGQGPEFLTYFNYEAQQDKSGLPNDRFSAERPEGSISTLTIQRTEQRDSAMYRCASSSQPSSGNTIYFGEGSWLTVV.

This clone was observed a handful of times. The chain recombines TRBV18 with TRBJ1-2, with 7 bases matching TRBD1. J gave up 6 bases and V 6 bases, and 4 bases lay outside the gene matches. This CDR3 is 12 amino acids long. In germline, CDR1 is KGHSH, CDR2 LQKENI. CDR3 protein: CASSPGTDGYTF. The CDR3 region has the DNA TGTGCCAGCTCTCCGGGGACAGATGGCTACACCTTC.

The rearrangement joins TRBV10-2 to TRBJ2-2; no reliable D call. Germline loops: CDR1 WSHSY, CDR2 SAAADI. The CDR3 totals 15 residues. V was trimmed by 2 bases and J by 1 base, leaving 8 bases between them. The CDR3, as DNA: TGCGCCAGCAGTGAGGCGCAAAAGAACACCGGGGAGCTGTTTTTT. Translated, it gives CASSEAQKNTGELFF.

The chain carries TRBV7-7 and TRBJ1-1; D ambiguous. The CDR3 consists of 13 residues. CDR1 and CDR2 from the germline V gene are SSHAT and FNYEAQ (reference sequence). Trimming stripped 3 bases from V and 4 bases from J, with 9 bases between. The CDR3 region is CASSFGLSTEAFF. The CDR3 nucleotides read TGTGCCAGCAGCTTTGGACTTAGCACTGAAGCTTTCTTT.

The count of this clone is one. The rearrangement uses TRBV19 and TRBJ2-2, with unresolved D. Per the germline V gene, CDR1 is LNHDA and CDR2 is SQIVND (reference sequence). The V and J ends lost 5 bases and 0 bases respectively, with 13 bases between them. The CDR3 has 16 amino acids. The CDR3 reads CASSAATVTNTGELFF. CDR3 DNA sequence: TGTGCCAGTAGTGCCGCTACAGTAACGAACACCGGGGAGCTGTTTTTT.

This clone was found once. The chain couples TRBV5-1 to TRBJ2-7; TRBD2 matches at 11 bases. V shed 5 bases and J 0 bases; nucleotides not matched to a gene: 4. This CDR3 is built from 15 residues. The germline gives CDR1 SGHRS, CDR2 YFSETQ. In DNA form, the CDR3 reads TGCGCCAGCAGGGAGGGACTAGCGGACTCCTACGAGCAGTACTTC. Translating gives CASREGLADSYEQYF. The full variable domain, with the rest looked up from reference TRBV5-1 and TRBJ2-7, is KAGVTQTPRYLIKTRGQQVTLSCSPISGHRSVSWYQQTPGQGLQFLFEYFSETQRNKGNFPGRFSGRQFSNSRSEMNVSTLELGDSALYLCASREGLADSYEQYFGPGTRLTVT.

The chain is built from TRBV5-1 and TRBJ2-5; the match to TRBD1 covers 7 bases. The V gene's germline CDR1 is SGHRS and CDR2 YFSETQ. The CDR3 runs to 17 residues. V lost 0 bases and J lost 0; bases outside the gene matches: 8. The DNA for the CDR3 is TGCGCCAGCAGCTTGGCGGTTACCGGGACAGACCAAGAGACCCAGTACTTC. This encodes CASSLAVTGTDQETQYF.

CDR3: CASRIGPGQGRKAFF. The CDR3 region has the DNA TGTGCCAGCAGGATCGGACCGGGACAGGGAAGAAAAGCTTTCTTT. The chain joins TRBV7-6 to TRBJ1-1; TRBD1 aligns across 9 bases. The CDR3 extends over 15 amino acids. Losses at the gene ends were 6 bases for V and 9 bases for J; bases not matched to a gene: 14. The V gene's germline CDR1 is SGHVS and CDR2 FNYEAQ.

The chain carries TRBV7-3 and TRBJ2-2, with 10 bases fitting TRBD1. The CDR3 consists of 17 residues. CDR1 SGHTA and CDR2 FQGTGA come from the germline V gene. Losses at the gene ends were 4 bases for V and 3 bases for J; bases not matched to a gene: 8. DNA of the CDR3: TGTGCCAGCAGCTCCTCCCCCGGGACAGGGGACACCGGGGAGCTGTTTTTT. Protein product: CASSSSPGTGDTGELFF.

This chain connects TRBV18 to TRBJ2-7; no reliable D call. The CDR3 runs 14 residues. CDR1 KGHSH and CDR2 LQKENI come from the germline V gene. V lost 3 bases and J 3 bases, leaving 12 bases between the germline ends. The CDR3 DNA reads as TGTGCCAGCTCACCTTCCGGAGAACGCTACGAGCAGTACTTC. Translated: CASSPSGERYEQYF.

The V call is TRBV6-1, the J call TRBJ2-5; D might be TRBD1 (5 bases). The J call may not be correct, given that the DNA end is closer to TRBJ2-7. The CDR3 contains 15 residues. CDR1 MNHNS and CDR2 SASEGT come from the germline V gene. The CDR3 coding sequence is TGTGCCAGCAGTGAACTGACAGTCAGCTCCTACGAGCAGTACTTC. Translated, it gives CASSELTVSSYEQYF.

The CDR3 protein is CASSLGPRTGGLGGANVLTF. For the CDR3, the DNA is TGTGCCAGCAGCCTCGGGCCTAGGACAGGGGGCTTAGGAGGGGCCAACGTCCTGACTTTC. The J gene is TRBJ2-6, the V gene TRBV4-2; TRBD1 matches 11 bases. The J segment lost 4 bases and the V segment lost 4 bases, leaving 15 bases of the junction unmatched. Germline CDR1 LGHNA, CDR2 YNFKEQ. This CDR3 has 20 residues.